This TCR beta chain was recovered during a study of blood T cell repertoires in COVID-19. Whole-study context: Sites in the United States, Italy and Spain provided acute and convalescent COVID-19 samples. From T cells, B-cell-depleted T cells, or PBMCs came the material, which was cDNA or gDNA.

The V and J ends lost 6 bases and 7 bases, in that order; junction bases with no gene match: 9. Germline assignment: CDR1 SQVTM and CDR2 ANQGSEA. The CDR3 has 13 amino acids. This clone was seen only once. In the source study's methods: Amplification of reference gene primers was used by the study to estimate nucleated cell counts. Some clones are missing from TCRdb's copy, which holds only in-frame ones; the method was immunoSEQ multiplex PCR. V and J calls and clone size follow that table, whereas D and trimming were derived from the DNA. The sample gives approximately 74,000 clones, around 93% of which show up once; about 5% is in the top ten.

The chain employs TRBV29-1 and TRBJ2-7; 10 bases are shared with TRBD1. The specimen was peripheral blood. The clonotype originates from a woman between 55 and 75 years old with active COVID-19. CDR3 in DNA: TGCAGCGTGCCGGGACAGGGGTCGTGGGAGCAGTACTTC. The encoded protein is CSVPGQGSWEQYF.